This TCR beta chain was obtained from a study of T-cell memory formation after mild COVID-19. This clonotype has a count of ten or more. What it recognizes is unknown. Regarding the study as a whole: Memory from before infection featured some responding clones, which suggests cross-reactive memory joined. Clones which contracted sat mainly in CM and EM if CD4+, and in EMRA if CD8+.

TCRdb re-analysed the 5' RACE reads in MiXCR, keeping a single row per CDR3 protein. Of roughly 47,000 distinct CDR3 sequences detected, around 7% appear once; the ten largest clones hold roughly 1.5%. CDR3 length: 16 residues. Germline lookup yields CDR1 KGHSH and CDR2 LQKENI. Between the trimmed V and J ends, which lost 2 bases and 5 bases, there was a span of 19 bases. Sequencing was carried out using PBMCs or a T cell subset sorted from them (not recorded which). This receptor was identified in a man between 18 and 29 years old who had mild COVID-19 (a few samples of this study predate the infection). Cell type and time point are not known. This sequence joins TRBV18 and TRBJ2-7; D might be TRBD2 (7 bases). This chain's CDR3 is CASSPGVGRGGDEQYF. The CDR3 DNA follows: TGTGCCAGCTCACCAGGTGTCGGAAGGGGGGGAGACGAGCAGTACTTC.